What follows are 30 T cell receptor beta chains derived from one specimen sequenced in a study of T cell repertoires in cytomegalovirus infection. TCRdb used MiXCR to reprocess the reads, holding one entry per CDR3 protein. Counted here are around 770,000 distinct CDR3 sequences, roughly 28% occurring once; the ten biggest clones make up around 14%. No cognate antigen is known for these TCRs. The sample was cultured CD8+ T cells from PBMCs, taken from culture after CMV antigen stimulation. Source of these receptors: a human donor in good health (CMV status not recorded). Some clones in this sample may be carry-over from other donors' samples.

This clonotype was counted at least ten times. V gene TRBV11-2 combines with J gene TRBJ1-1, with unresolved D. Trimming left V 1 base short and J 4 bases short, with 13 bases between. The CDR3 loop spans 15 amino acids. Germline V gene data show CDR1 as SGHAT and CDR2 as FQNNGV. The CDR3 here is CASSLVTSGSTEAFF. CDR3 sequence (DNA): TGTGCCAGCAGCTTAGTAACGTCGGGGTCCACTGAAGCTTTCTTT.

The CDR3 nucleotides are TGTGCCAGCAGCCAATTTAGGGACAGTAGCTCCTACGAGCAGTACTTC. Translating gives CASSQFRDSSSYEQYF. The chain has TRBV4-2 and TRBJ2-7, with 7 positions matching TRBD1. This CDR3 contains 16 residues. Germline V gene sequence: CDR1 LGHNA, CDR2 YNFKEQ. Trimming at V came to 2 bases and at J to 0 bases, leaving 7 bases not matched to a gene.

This clonotype has a handful of counts. The J gene is TRBJ2-1, the V gene TRBV2; 8 bases fit TRBD2. The junction had 10 bases not matched to a gene; V was cut back by 5 bases and J by 4 bases. This CDR3 contains 16 residues. CDR1 SNHLY and CDR2 FYNNEI come from the germline V gene. The CDR3 DNA reads TGTGCCAGCAGTCCCGTCCGGGGGGGGCGGTACAATGAGCAGTTCTTC. Translated: CASSPVRGGRYNEQFF.

This clonotype appeared many times. This sequence joins TRBV7-2 and TRBJ1-1; 9 nucleotides match TRBD1. After removal of 5 bases from V and 4 bases from J, the junction contained 8 bases not matched to a gene. The CDR3 is made up of 15 amino acids. Germline V gene lookup returns CDR1 SGHTA and CDR2 FQGNSA. The CDR3 bases are TGTGCCAGCAGCCGTACAGGACAGGGGTTCACTGAAGCTTTCTTT. This translates into CASSRTGQGFTEAFF. Complete variable domain (other parts from reference TRBV7-2 and TRBJ1-1): GAGVSQSPSNKVTEKGKDVELRCDPISGHTALYWYRQSLGQGLEFLIYFQGNSAPDKSGLPSDRFSAERTGGSVSTLTIQRTQQEDSAVYLCASSRTGQGFTEAFFGQGTRLTVV.

This clonotype was counted only a few times. The V and J genes are TRBV4-2 and TRBJ2-7; TRBD1 agrees at 9 bases. This CDR3 contains 17 residues. Germline loops: CDR1 LGHNA, CDR2 YNFKEQ. Trimming at V came to 1 base and at J to 4 bases, leaving 11 bases not matched to a gene. CDR3 amino acids: CASSQVNSGTGSYEQYF. DNA for the CDR3: TGTGCCAGCAGCCAAGTCAACTCCGGGACAGGGAGTTACGAGCAGTACTTC.

The V gene is TRBV29-1, the J gene TRBJ2-7, with D possibly TRBD1 on 6 matching bases. CDR1 SQVTM and CDR2 ANQGSEA come from the germline V gene. V lost 5 bases and J lost 6, with 14 bases in between. The CDR3 consists of 12 residues. CDR3 nucleotides: TGCAGCGTTCCCACAGGGAACGGCGAGCAGTACTTC. Residues: CSVPTGNGEQYF.

The CDR3 DNA is TGTGCCACCAACAGGGGGCACGCTTTCTTT. Amino acids: CATNRGHAFF. V and J are TRBV2 and TRBJ1-1, with 9 bases lining up with TRBD1. V gave up 10 bases and J gave up 11 bases; unmatched junction bases: 5. Germline V gives CDR1 SNHLY, CDR2 FYNNEI. The CDR3 runs to 10 residues.

CDR3 protein: CSVDGQGRDGYTF. For the CDR3, the DNA is TGCAGCGTGGACGGACAGGGTAGGGATGGCTACACCTTC. The gene calls are TRBV29-1 and TRBJ1-2; 8 bases map to TRBD1. Germline values: CDR1 SQVTM, CDR2 ANQGSEA. V trimming: 6 bases; J trimming: 6 bases; junction bases outside the gene matches: 9. The CDR3 is 13 amino acids.

This clonotype has only a few counts. The chain employs TRBV11-1 and TRBJ2-1, with TRBD1 identical over 8 bases. The CDR3 sequence is 17 residues long. Germline V gene lookup returns CDR1 SGHAT and CDR2 FQDESV (reference sequence). Trimming removed 1 base from V and 1 base from J; junction bases left unmatched: 6. The CDR3 loop reads CASSLVRNRGSYNEQFF. CDR3 nucleotides: TGTGCCAGCAGCTTAGTCCGGAACAGGGGGTCCTACAATGAGCAGTTCTTC.

The rearrangement joins TRBV7-6 to TRBJ2-2, with D maybe TRBD1 (6 bases). The CDR3 runs 15 residues. V lost 1 base, J lost 4 bases, and 10 bases lay in between. CDR1 is SGHVS and CDR2 is FNYEAQ in the germline V gene. The CDR3 region is CASSLGDMGTGELFF. The DNA for the CDR3 is TGTGCCAGCAGCTTAGGGGACATGGGCACCGGGGAGCTGTTTTTT.

This clonotype turned up a few times. This chain joins TRBV27 and TRBJ1-1; D uncertain. Germline-derived CDR1 and CDR2 are MNHEY and SMNVEV (reference sequence). The CDR3 sequence is 15 residues long. The V end was cut by 5 bases, the J end by 5 bases, with 18 bases between. The CDR3 spells CASSPAGRRGTEAFF. DNA of the CDR3: TGTGCCAGCAGTCCGGCGGGGAGAAGAGGTACTGAAGCTTTCTTT.

The gene calls are TRBV6-5 and TRBJ2-7, with a tentative D call TRBD2 (5 bases). CDR1 is MNHEY and CDR2 is SVGAGI in the germline V gene. Trimming cost V 10 bases and J 3 bases, with 16 bases left between them. The CDR3 has 13 residues. CDR3 bases: TGTGCCACTTCCCTGACGGGGATCTACGAGCAGTACTTC. It specifies CATSLTGIYEQYF.

The rearrangement links TRBV7-6 to TRBJ2-1, with 12 bases aligning to TRBD2. Germline V gives CDR1 SGHVS, CDR2 FNYEAQ. This CDR3 has 16 residues. J gave up 8 bases and V 6 bases, and 11 bases lay outside the gene matches. DNA of the CDR3: TGTGCCAGCAGTTCTGCTCTAGCGGGGGGGCCGGATGAGCAGTTCTTC. This sequence encodes CASSSALAGGPDEQFF. Full variable domain (remainder filled in from reference TRBV7-6 and TRBJ2-1): GAGVSQSPRYKVTKRGQDVALRCDPISGHVSLYWYRQALGQGPEFLTYFNYEAQQDKSGLPNDRFSAERPEGSISTLTIQRTEQRDSAMYRCASSSALAGGPDEQFFGPGTRLTVL.

The CDR3 coding sequence is TGCAGTGCTAGAAGGCTTGATCAGCCCCAGCATTTT. It translates to CSARRLDQPQHF. This chain uses TRBV20-1 with TRBJ1-5; D gene unclear. The ends were cut back, 2 bases at V and 5 bases at J, with 7 bases in the middle. This CDR3 contains 12 residues. Germline V CDR1 and CDR2: DFQATT, SNEGSKA (reference sequence).

There are a few counts of this clonotype. The J gene is TRBJ2-1, the V gene TRBV2; 16 bases match TRBD2. The CDR3 consists of 18 residues. The trim removed 5 bases at V and 4 bases at J, leaving 8 bases unmatched. Per germline, CDR1 SNHLY and CDR2 FYNNEI. The CDR3 nucleotides read TGTGCCAGCAGTCCCGGGACTAGCGGGGGGGCGCATTACAATGAGCAGTTCTTC. It encodes CASSPGTSGGAHYNEQFF.

The chain links TRBV7-8 to TRBJ2-4; maybe TRBD1 (6 bases). Trimming removed 2 bases at V and 1 base at J, with 24 bases between. Germline V gene lookup returns CDR1 SGHVS and CDR2 FQNEAQ. This CDR3 comprises 20 residues. CDR3 residues: CASSLPRDNARDGAKNIQYF. The CDR3 DNA follows: TGTGCCAGCAGCTTACCTCGGGACAACGCCAGAGATGGGGCCAAAAACATTCAGTACTTC.

The chain has TRBV7-2 and TRBJ2-3, with unresolved D. CDR3 length: 16 amino acids. V shed 4 bases and J shed 0 bases, with 14 bases lying between them. Looked up from germline, CDR1 is SGHTA and CDR2 is FQGNSA. CDR3 sequence reads: CASSSGLTKSTDTQYF. The CDR3 bases are TGTGCCAGCAGCTCGGGTCTTACCAAGAGCACAGATACGCAGTATTTT.

This clonotype was seen a few times. The chain couples TRBV4-1 to TRBJ2-3; D call uncertain. CDR1 and CDR2 from the germline V gene are MGHRA and YSYEKL. The V gene lost 0 bases and the J gene lost 5 bases, with 12 bases spanning the gap. CDR3 size: 15 residues. CDR3 DNA sequence: TGCGCCAGCAGCCAAGAAGGGTCAAGCCGAGATACGCAGTATTTT. Translating gives CASSQEGSSRDTQYF.

CDR3 in DNA: TGCAGTGCTAGAGAAGGCAGTGAAGCTTTCTTT. It codes for CSAREGSEAFF. The V gene is TRBV20-1, the J gene TRBJ1-1; no clear D. This CDR3 is 11 amino acids long. Germline V CDR1 and CDR2: DFQATT, SNEGSKA (reference sequence). The ends were cut back, 0 bases at V and 7 bases at J, with 6 bases in the middle.

This clonotype was detected only a few times. This chain uses TRBV12-3 or TRBV12-4 with TRBJ2-3; D perhaps matches TRBD2 (5 bases). V lost 5 bases, J lost 4 bases, and 16 bases lay in between. This CDR3 is built from 15 residues. CDR3 protein: CASSPTPGLADTQYF. CDR3 bases: TGTGCCAGCAGTCCGACCCCGGGGTTGGCAGATACGCAGTATTTT.

This clonotype has a handful of counts. The V call is TRBV29-1, the J call TRBJ1-1, with D perhaps TRBD1 (5 bases). Between the trimmed V and J ends, which lost 3 bases and 7 bases, there was a span of 9 bases. Germline loops: CDR1 SQVTM, CDR2 ANQGSEA. CDR3 size: 11 residues. CDR3 region: CSVDQGGEAFF. The DNA of the CDR3 is TGCAGCGTTGACCAGGGTGGTGAAGCTTTCTTT.

The V gene is TRBV9, the J gene TRBJ1-1; D gene ambiguous. The CDR3 has 14 residues. Looked up from germline, CDR1 is SGDLS and CDR2 is YYNGEE. V was cut by 0 bases and J by 10 bases, with 16 bases left in between. CDR3 nucleotide sequence: TGTGCCAGCAGCGTAGGACAAGGTCTATTGTCAGCTTTCTTT. Its translation: CASSVGQGLLSAFF.

This clonotype was observed at least ten times. The chain uses TRBV7-6 and TRBJ2-3; D remains ambiguous. The germline gives CDR1 SGHVS, CDR2 FNYEAQ. This CDR3 spans 16 amino acids. Trimming took off 5 bases at V and 7 bases at J, with 22 bases between the two ends. The CDR3: CASSLLPLWPLHTQYF. The CDR3 coding sequence is TGTGCCAGCAGCCTCCTCCCCCTCTGGCCTCTTCATACGCAGTATTTT.

V gene TRBV27 combines with J gene TRBJ2-2, with 14 positions matching TRBD2. The V gene end was trimmed by 2 bases and the J gene end by 2 bases; junction bases not matched to a gene: 4. The CDR3 totals 18 residues. In germline, CDR1 is MNHEY, CDR2 SMNVEV (reference sequence). The CDR3 DNA reads TGTGCCAGCAGTTTAAGACTAGCGGGGGGGTTAAACACCGGGGAGCTGTTTTTT. This codes for CASSLRLAGGLNTGELFF.

V usage is TRBV7-3 and J usage is TRBJ2-1; tentatively, D is TRBD2 (6 bases). Germline CDR1 reads SGHTA; CDR2 reads FQGTGA. Deletions cut 2 bases from V and 5 bases from J, with 19 bases between. The length of the CDR3 is 17 residues. CDR3 sequence: CASSLSPHRDSNNEQFF. DNA for the CDR3: TGTGCCAGCAGCTTATCTCCTCACCGGGACTCGAACAATGAGCAGTTCTTC.

The table lists this clonotype with a few counts. The rearrangement joins TRBV19 to TRBJ1-6, with 8 bases identical to TRBD1. The CDR3 covers 14 residues. V shed 7 bases, J shed 7 bases, and the junction held 6 bases outside the gene matches. The V gene's germline CDR1 is LNHDA and CDR2 SQIVND (reference sequence). The CDR3 loop is CASTMTGENSPLHF. CDR3 coding DNA: TGTGCCAGTACGATGACAGGGGAGAATTCACCCCTCCACTTT.

This clonotype has a handful of counts. The chain employs TRBV14 and TRBJ2-2; 8 nucleotides line up with TRBD1. The trim removed 4 bases at V and 5 bases at J, leaving 12 bases unmatched. From germline, CDR1 is SGHDN and CDR2 FVKESK. The CDR3 length is 17 residues. The CDR3 protein is CASSPEFRGRWTGELFF. The CDR3 DNA reads as TGTGCCAGCAGCCCCGAGTTCAGGGGGCGGTGGACCGGGGAGCTGTTTTTT.

This rearrangement joins TRBV20-1 to TRBJ2-3, with D perhaps TRBD2 (6 bases). Germline CDR1 reads DFQATT; CDR2 reads SNEGSKA (reference sequence). The CDR3 totals 16 residues. Between the trimmed V and J ends, which lost 4 bases and 2 bases, there was a span of 19 bases. The CDR3 here is CSAIQPIAAHTDTQYF. In DNA, the CDR3 is TGCAGTGCTATCCAACCCATAGCGGCCCACACAGATACGCAGTATTTT.

The chain recombines TRBV19 with TRBJ2-4, with 12 bases identical to TRBD1. Germline CDR1 and CDR2: LNHDA and SQIVND (reference sequence). J was trimmed by 8 bases and V by 6 bases; bases with no gene match: 8. The CDR3 loop spans 15 amino acids. CDR3 in amino acids: CASSVRDRGLDIQYF. Written as DNA, the CDR3 is TGTGCCAGTAGCGTCCGGGACAGGGGGCTTGACATTCAGTACTTC.

J is TRBJ1-5 and V is TRBV6-2 or TRBV6-3; the D is unclear. The CDR3 contains 16 residues. Trimming shortened V by 8 bases and J by 3 bases, and 20 bases separated the two germline ends. Germline V gene sequence: CDR1 MNHEY, CDR2 SVGEGT. Written as DNA, the CDR3 is TGTGCCAGCCCCCCCCGACACGGGAGAATCAATCAGCCCCAGCATTTT. This sequence encodes CASPPRHGRINQPQHF.